What follows are 14 T cell receptor beta chains derived from one specimen sequenced in a study of tumor and adjacent non-tumor tissue in lung cancer. Three rounds of nested PCR, following a modified ARM-PCR protocol, produced the TCRbeta library. TCRdb re-called the multiplex PCR reads through MiXCR, storing one row per CDR3 protein. The sample consists of approximately 100,000 distinct CDR3 sequences, more than 55% of them appearing once. RNA was extracted from bulk tissue without any cell sorting. The normal lung tissue was taken more than 3 cm from the tumor edge. Sequencing input: distant non-tumor lung tissue. These receptor sequences come from a man aged 25-40 years with non-small cell lung cancer.

With respect to this clonotype: This CDR3 is missing its conserved last phenylalanine or tryptophan, likely due to a read error. Because the CDR3's place on the DNA is in doubt, the DNA is left out and the CDR3 is given as listed by TCRdb. J is TRBJ2-5 and V is TRBV12-3 or TRBV12-4. The CDR3 adds up to 14 amino acids, both ends counted. CDR3 sequence reads: CASSFPDTQETRYL.

With regard to this clonotype: A single base separates this from a much larger clone, so it may be a read error. This chain links TRBV5-4 with TRBJ1-2; D possibly corresponds to TRBD1 (5 bases). The CDR3 has 12 amino acids. The V and J ends lost 6 bases and 11 bases respectively, with 17 bases between them. Germline V lookup: CDR1 SGHNT, CDR2 YYREEE (reference sequence). The CDR3 is CASTWEGVEYTF. The CDR3 DNA sequence: TGTGCCAGCACCTGGGAAGGGGTCGAGTACACCTTC. Full variable domain (outside the CDR3, taken from reference TRBV5-4 and TRBJ1-2): ETGVTQSPTHLIKTRGQQVTLRCSSQSGHNTVSWYQQALGQGPQFIFQYYREEENGRGNFPPRFSGLQFPNYSSELNVNALELDDSALYLCASTWEGVEYTFGSGTRLTVV.

In regard to this clonotype: One base away lies a much larger clone, so this may be a sequencing read error. The chain joins TRBV7-8 to TRBJ2-3; TRBD1 matches 7 bases. V lost 3 bases and J lost 4; bases outside the gene matches: 10. Looked up from germline, CDR1 is SGHVS and CDR2 is FQNEAQ. The CDR3 runs 16 residues. The CDR3: CASSFDPTGLADTQYF. CDR3 DNA sequence: TGTGCCAGCAGCTTTGATCCGACAGGGTTGGCAGATACGCAGTATTTT. Full variable domain (remainder filled in from reference TRBV7-8 and TRBJ2-3): GAGVSQSPRYKVAKRGQDVALRCDPISGHVSLFWYQQALGQGPEFLTYFQNEAQLDKSGLPSDRFFAERPEGSVSTLKIQRTQQEDSAVYLCASSFDPTGLADTQYFGPGTRLTVL.

On this clonotype itself: Because it lacks the conserved phenylalanine or tryptophan at the end, this CDR3 is likely a read error. The CDR3 is CSISMDRISSYEQYL. The CDR3, as DNA: TGCAGCATCTCAATGGACAGGATCAGCTCCTACGAGCAGTACTTA. The V call is TRBV29-1, the J call TRBJ2-7; 7 bases line up with TRBD1. This CDR3 has 15 residues. The V gene's germline CDR1 is SQVTM and CDR2 ANQGSEA. Trimming at V came to 8 bases and at J to 0 bases, leaving 13 bases not matched to a gene.

As to this clonotype: One end of the junction is discordant with germline, which a read error may explain. V and J are TRBV12-3 or TRBV12-4 and TRBJ2-2; 9 bases map to TRBD1. The CDR3 runs 17 residues. Written as DNA, the CDR3 is TGTGTCAGCAGTAAGTGGACAGGGGCCGGGAACACCGGGAAGCTGTTTTTT. Translation: CVSSKWTGAGNTGKLFF.

Concerning this clonotype: A much larger clone is a single base away; this may be a read error. The V and J genes are TRBV12-5 and TRBJ1-1, with TRBD1 identical over 8 bases. The germline gives CDR1 LGHNT, CDR2 FRNRAP. CDR3 size: 15 residues. CDR3 nucleotide sequence: TGTGCTAGTGCAACGCAGGGGGCTGCGCACACTGAAACTTTCTTT. Translation: CASATQGAAHTETFF.

Notes on this clonotype: An end of the junction does not agree with germline; a read error may underlie this. The genes are TRBV5-6 and TRBJ1-2; no firm D call. The CDR3 length is 15 residues. Germline V gene data show CDR1 as SGHDT and CDR2 as YYEEEE. CDR3 region: CASSLGSRGHYGYSF. In nucleotides, the CDR3 is TGTGCTAGCAGCTTGGGATCACGGGGTCACTATGGCTACAGCTTC.

The rearrangement joins TRBV11-3 to TRBJ2-3; no reliable D call. Germline CDR1 and CDR2: SGHNT and YENEEA. This CDR3 spans 13 amino acids. CDR3: CTNSLEIADTQYF. The CDR3 bases are TGTACCAACAGTTTGGAGATCGCAGATACGCAGTATTTT.

A word on this clonotype: One end of the junction varies from germline; a read error may be responsible. V usage is TRBV6-5 and J usage is TRBJ1-2; TRBD1 is a possible D gene (6 bases). The CDR3 has 15 residues. Germline-derived CDR1 and CDR2 are MNHEY and SVGAGI. CDR3 DNA sequence: TGTGCCAGCAGTTACTCGCGGGGGGCTAACTATGGCTGCACCTTC. Its protein product is CASSYSRGANYGCTF.

This clonotype was observed a few times. The CDR3 region has the DNA TGCGCCAGCAGCCAAAATCTCATCCGGGGCGGCTATAGCAATCAGCCCCAGCATTTT. As protein: CASSQNLIRGGYSNQPQHF. This sequence joins TRBV4-3 and TRBJ1-5; the D gene is possibly TRBD1 (5 bases). V lost 2 bases, J lost 0 bases, and 20 bases lay in between. CDR1 and CDR2 from the germline V gene are LGHNA and YSLEER. This CDR3 contains 19 residues.

Concerning this clonotype itself: The missing conserved phenylalanine or tryptophan at the end of this CDR3 makes a read error likely. Here the CDR3 reads CANSLGSGATEAFI. CDR3 DNA sequence: TGTGCCAACAGCTTAGGGTCCGGAGCCACTGAAGCTTTCATT. The V gene is TRBV11-2, the J gene TRBJ1-1, with unresolved D. Germline V CDR1 and CDR2: SGHAT, FQNNGV. The CDR3 runs to 14 residues.

A word on this clonotype: This may be a read error, as it is one base from a much larger clone. V gene TRBV6-2 or TRBV6-3 combines with J gene TRBJ1-5; TRBD1 is a possible D gene (5 bases). Trimming shortened V by 6 bases and J by 2 bases, and 11 bases separated the two germline ends. CDR3 size: 14 residues. CDR1 is MNHEY, CDR2 SVGEGT, per germline. The CDR3 nucleotides are TGTGCCAGCAGCCTAGGGGTTGGCAATCAGCCCCAGCATTTT. Translation gives CASSLGVGNQPQHF.

This clonotype was counted ten times or more. V gene TRBV5-6 combines with J gene TRBJ2-1, with TRBD1 matching over 8 bases. The CDR3 loop spans 16 amino acids. Germline CDR1 reads SGHDT; CDR2 reads YYEEEE. J lost 2 bases, V lost 2 bases, and 6 bases had no gene match. The CDR3 DNA reads TGTGCCAGCAGCTTCAGTCCAGGGGGCGCCTACAATGAGCAGTTCTTC. Protein: CASSFSPGGAYNEQFF.

The sample holds a few counts of this clonotype. A clone one base away is much larger, so this may be a read error. The chain joins TRBV6-1 to TRBJ1-5, with 9 bases fitting TRBD1. The V and J ends lost 11 bases and 3 bases, in that order; junction bases with no gene match: 8. The CDR3 is made up of 14 amino acids. Per the germline V gene, CDR1 is MNHNS and CDR2 is SASEGT. CDR3 protein: CACITGGLNQPQHF. The CDR3 DNA reads TGTGCCTGCATCACAGGGGGCCTCAATCAGCCCCAGCATTTT.